Shown below are 15 T cell receptor beta chains from a single sample sequenced in a study of T cell responses to AZD1222 COVID-19 vaccine. Generated by immunoSEQ multiplex PCR, the TCRdb table keeps only in-frame clones and is missing some. The sample has around 170,000 clones, roughly 90% seen once. This specimen consisted of peripheral blood, obtained on day 0 of AZD1222 vaccination. These receptors all come from an adult in good health.

This clone was seen more than once but under ten times. The V and J genes are TRBV19 and TRBJ2-7, with TRBD2 as a possible D gene (7 bases). With 4 bases removed from V and 7 bases from J, the gap between germline ends came to 14 bases. The V gene's germline CDR1 is LNHDA and CDR2 SQIVND (reference sequence). There are 13 residues in the CDR3. The CDR3 loop reads CASSTQGGIEQYF. The CDR3 coding sequence is TGTGCCAGTAGTACACAGGGAGGGATTGAGCAGTACTTC.

This clone was seen a few times. The chain couples TRBV3-1 (or the pseudogene TRBV3-2) to TRBJ1-5; 7 bases are shared with TRBD1. Germline loops: CDR1 LGHDT, CDR2 YNNKEL (reference sequence). The J segment lost 2 bases and the V segment lost 0 bases, leaving 1 base of the junction unmatched. CDR3 length equals 15 residues. The CDR3 spells CASSQEQGRNQPQHF. The CDR3 coding sequence is TGTGCCAGCAGCCAAGAACAGGGGCGCAATCAGCCCCAGCATTTT.

J is TRBJ2-2 and V is TRBV10-3; the D gene is possibly TRBD1 (5 bases). The CDR3 totals 15 residues. In germline, CDR1 is ENHRY, CDR2 SYGVKD. Trimming pared 6 bases from V and 2 bases from J, leaving 13 bases between. The CDR3 is CAISGQGVNTGELFF. Here the CDR3 DNA reads TGTGCCATCAGCGGACAAGGGGTCAACACCGGGGAGCTGTTTTTT.

V usage is TRBV29-1 and J usage is TRBJ2-5; 8 bases are a match to TRBD2. The CDR3 totals 14 residues. V trimming: 6 bases; J trimming: 2 bases; junction bases outside the gene matches: 8. CDR1 is SQVTM and CDR2 is ANQGSEA in the germline V gene. The CDR3 loop reads CSVGSGGLQETQYF. The CDR3 nucleotides read TGCAGCGTGGGAAGCGGGGGACTACAAGAGACCCAGTACTTC. The full variable domain, rest sourced from reference TRBV29-1 and TRBJ2-5, is SAVISQKPSRDICQRGTSLTIQCQVDSQVTMMFWYRQQPGQSLTLIATANQGSEATYESGFVIDKFPISRPNLTFSTLTVSNMSPEDSSIYLCSVGSGGLQETQYFGPGTRLLVL.

For the CDR3, the DNA is TGTGCCAGCAGCGTAGCAGGGAGTGGCGATCTGTATGGCTACACCTTC. This gives the protein CASSVAGSGDLYGYTF. The rearrangement links TRBV9 to TRBJ1-2; perhaps TRBD1 as D (5 bases). This CDR3 has 16 residues. V lost 0 bases and J lost 5, with 17 bases in between. Per germline, CDR1 SGDLS and CDR2 YYNGEE. Using reference TRBV9 and TRBJ1-2 for the parts outside the CDR3, the full variable domain is DSGVTQTPKHLITATGQRVTLRCSPRSGDLSVYWYQQSLDQGLQFLIQYYNGEERAKGNILERFSAQQFPDLHSELNLSSLELGDSALYFCASSVAGSGDLYGYTFGSGTRLTVV.

V gene TRBV10-1 combines with J gene TRBJ2-7, with D possibly being TRBD2 (5 bases). CDR1 and CDR2 (germline): WNHNN, SYGVQD (reference sequence). The CDR3 loop spans 12 amino acids. The V end was cut by 4 bases, the J end by 4 bases, with 8 bases between. DNA of the CDR3: TGCGCCAGCAGTGGAGAGGGTTACGAGCAGTACTTC. Its protein is CASSGEGYEQYF.

The V call is TRBV19, the J call TRBJ2-7; 7 bases fit TRBD1. After removal of 3 bases from V and 7 bases from J, the junction contained 3 bases not matched to a gene. The germline gives CDR1 LNHDA, CDR2 SQIVND (reference sequence). The CDR3 sequence is 12 residues long. The CDR3 sequence is CASSMGRGEQYF. Written as DNA, the CDR3 is TGTGCCAGTAGTATGGGCAGGGGGGAGCAGTACTTC.

This chain joins TRBV7-2 and TRBJ2-1; 13 bases align to TRBD2. This CDR3 has 16 residues. Germline trimming cut 1 base from V and 7 bases from J; bases unmatched to any gene: 4. Looked up from germline, CDR1 is SGHTA and CDR2 is FQGNSA. The CDR3 spells CASSLDRTSGRNEQFF. The DNA of the CDR3 is TGTGCCAGCAGCTTAGATAGGACTAGCGGGAGAAATGAGCAGTTCTTC.

This rearrangement joins TRBV7-8 to TRBJ2-1; a possible D gene is TRBD2 (5 bases). Trimming shortened V by 0 bases and J by 2 bases, and 11 bases separated the two germline ends. The germline CDR1 and CDR2 sequences are SGHVS and FQNEAQ. The CDR3 has 16 residues. For the CDR3, the DNA is TGTGCCAGCAGCTTAGCGGTCGGGATTACCTACAATGAGCAGTTCTTC. Encoded protein: CASSLAVGITYNEQFF.

The chain recombines TRBV10-2 with TRBJ2-5; TRBD2 matches at 7 bases. The CDR3 length is 13 residues. Trimming cost V 8 bases and J 2 bases; bases outside gene matches: 5. Germline-derived CDR1 and CDR2 are WSHSY and SAAADI. CDR3 sequence: CASSPGGQETQYF. The CDR3 DNA reads as TGCGCCAGCTCCCCGGGGGGACAAGAGACCCAGTACTTC.

The rearrangement joins TRBV9 to TRBJ2-6; the D is unclear. Trimming removed 4 bases from V and 3 bases from J, with 11 bases in between. Germline V gene sequence: CDR1 SGDLS, CDR2 YYNGEE. This CDR3 has 15 residues. CDR3 residues: CASSLNVFGANVLTF. CDR3 bases: TGTGCCAGCAGCCTAAACGTATTTGGGGCCAACGTCCTGACTTTC.

This chain connects TRBV28 to TRBJ1-4; no reliable D call. V was cut by 3 bases and J by 8 bases, with 10 bases left in between. The CDR3 has 13 residues. The germline V gene has CDR1 MDHEN and CDR2 SYDVKM. CDR3 sequence (DNA): TGTGCCAGCAGTTTGGCGGAAAAGGAAAAACTGTTTTTT. This codes for CASSLAEKEKLFF.

The V gene is TRBV5-1, the J gene TRBJ1-1, with TRBD1 matching over 9 bases. The CDR3 runs to 16 residues. Germline V gene data show CDR1 as SGHRS and CDR2 as YFSETQ. V lost 4 bases to trimming and J lost 5 bases; unmatched junction nucleotides: 12. The CDR3, as DNA: TGCGCCAGCAGCGTGACAGGGGGTTTCATTGAGACTGAAGCTTTCTTT. Translation gives CASSVTGGFIETEAFF. The complete variable domain, with remaining parts taken from reference TRBV5-1 and TRBJ1-1, reads KAGVTQTPRYLIKTRGQQVTLSCSPISGHRSVSWYQQTPGQGLQFLFEYFSETQRNKGNFPGRFSGRQFSNSRSEMNVSTLELGDSALYLCASSVTGGFIETEAFFGQGTRLTVV.

On this clone itself: One end of the junction is discordant with germline, which a read error may explain. The same CDR3 is also encoded by other DNA sequences in this sample. The V gene is TRBV3-1 (or the pseudogene TRBV3-2), the J gene TRBJ2-5; 8 nucleotides line up with TRBD2. The CDR3 consists of 15 residues. The germline V gene has CDR1 LGHDT and CDR2 YNNKEL (reference sequence). DNA for the CDR3: TGTGCCAGTAGCCCGCCACTAGCGGACCAAGAGACCCAGTACTTC. Its protein is CASSPPLADQETQYF.

The chain employs TRBV20-1 and TRBJ2-3; TRBD2 might be the D (6 bases). V was trimmed by 3 bases and J by 2 bases, leaving 12 bases between them. The CDR3 length is 14 residues. CDR1 is DFQATT and CDR2 is SNEGSKA in the germline V gene (reference sequence). The chain's CDR3 is CSASTAGTTDTQYF. In DNA, the CDR3 is TGCAGTGCTAGTACTGCGGGGACCACAGATACGCAGTATTTT.